This T cell receptor beta chain was retrieved from a study of a mutant IDH1 vaccine in newly diagnosed glioma. For the study at large: The therapy given earlier, which was standard therapy, consisted of radiotherapy, temozolomide, or both, and most of the patients received both. Overall study results and limits: No link was apparently found between pseudoprogression and changes in top peripheral T cell clonotypes.

Here immunoSEQ multiplex PCR was the method, and the copy in TCRdb shows in-frame clones only, minus some. Among roughly 99,000 clones, about 90% were seen once, and the ten largest hold approximately 0.58%. The germline V and J ends were trimmed by 6 bases and 6 bases, with 19 bases remaining between them. This CDR3 spans 15 amino acids. Germline values: CDR1 SGDLS, CDR2 YYNGEE. Time point meaning: baseline, week 1 (first vaccination visit). Treatment denoted: pre-vaccination baseline after standard-of-care therapy. The donor cohort comprised cases of new WHO grade 3 or 4 IDH1-mutant, ATRX-lost astrocytoma. On this clone: The antigen remains undetermined.

The chain employs TRBV9 and TRBJ2-1; possibly TRBD1 or TRBD2 for D (6 bases each). The TCR was taken from a woman aged 50 to 60 with glioma. The sample was PBMCs, taken from a glioma patient treated with radiotherapy, temozolomide or both. The CDR3 DNA sequence: TGTGCCAGCACCCTTGGGGTGGGGGGCGGCAATGAGCAGTTCTTC. It encodes CASTLGVGGGNEQFF.